This record covers a single T cell receptor beta chain. The record originates from a study of CD8 T cells in Susac syndrome. The CDR3 is made up of 17 amino acids. The J segment lost 1 base and the V segment lost 4 bases, leaving 5 bases of the junction unmatched. In germline, CDR1 is SGHRS, CDR2 YFSETQ. With random hexamers, roughly 0.5 to 1 ug RNA was reverse transcribed. TCRdb reprocessed the immunoSEQ multiplex PCR reads via MiXCR and lists one record per CDR3 protein. Of about 430,000 distinct CDR3 sequences listed, 75% to 90% are singletons. TEMRA cells were enriched by FACS, and CD4+ and CD8+ T cells were negatively isolated.

The gene calls are TRBV5-1 and TRBJ2-1, with 13 positions matching TRBD2. Sequenced: CD8+ T cells from PBMCs. This TCR was sampled from a human donor with multiple sclerosis. CDR3 sequence: CASSPRTSGSSYNEQFF. CDR3 coding DNA: TGCGCCAGCAGCCCACGGACTAGCGGGAGTTCCTACAATGAGCAGTTCTTC.